Each of the 26 T cell receptor beta chains below was sequenced from the same sample in a study of blood T cell repertoires in COVID-19. TCRdb's copy holds only in-frame clones and misses some; the assay was immunoSEQ multiplex PCR. The data hold about 34,000 clones, with roughly 80% observed a single time. The sequencing sample was made of peripheral blood. All receptors derive from a man between 65 and 80 years old with COVID-19, enrolled during active disease.

Within the sample, this clone is medium-sized (0.01 to 0.1%). The chain has TRBV7-2 and TRBJ2-1; 8 bases align to TRBD2. Germline lookup yields CDR1 SGHTA and CDR2 FQGNSA. The trim removed 5 bases at V and 9 bases at J, leaving 15 bases unmatched. CDR3 size: 16 residues. CDR3 DNA sequence: TGTGCCAGCAGCCCACATTTAGAGACGGGAGGGCCTGAGCAGTTCTTC. Protein: CASSPHLETGGPEQFF. The full variable domain, in which reference TRBV7-2 and TRBJ2-1 provide the parts outside the CDR3, is GAGVSQSPSNKVTEKGKDVELRCDPISGHTALYWYRQSLGQGLEFLIYFQGNSAPDKSGLPSDRFSAERTGGSVSTLTIQRTQQEDSAVYLCASSPHLETGGPEQFFGPGTRLTVL.

The V call is TRBV6-2 or TRBV6-3, the J call TRBJ2-2; a weak D match, TRBD2 (5 bases). Germline V lookup: CDR1 MNHEY, CDR2 SVGEGT. The V and J ends lost 5 bases and 6 bases respectively, with 13 bases between them. The CDR3 totals 14 residues. CDR3 residues: CASSPRGGAGELFF. The DNA for the CDR3 is TGTGCCAGCAGTCCCCGGGGTGGGGCCGGGGAGCTGTTTTTT.

This chain connects TRBV10-3 to TRBJ2-3, with 13 bases matching TRBD2. The CDR3 has 17 residues. Germline CDR1 ENHRY, CDR2 SYGVKD. V shed 5 bases and J 1 base; nucleotides not matched to a gene: 6. The CDR3 region is CAISPGLAGEGTDTQYF. CDR3 DNA: TGTGCCATCAGTCCAGGACTAGCGGGAGAGGGCACAGATACGCAGTATTTT.

The chain is built from TRBV5-4 and TRBJ2-1; D is perhaps TRBD1 (7 bases). Trimming took off 4 bases at V and 7 bases at J, with 18 bases between the two ends. The CDR3 contains 15 residues. CDR1 is SGHNT and CDR2 is YYREEE in the germline V gene (reference sequence). The CDR3 protein is CASSLGQHAGNEQFF. DNA of the CDR3: TGTGCCAGCAGCCTGGGACAGCATGCGGGGAATGAGCAGTTCTTC.

The rearrangement uses TRBV18 and TRBJ2-2; 8 nucleotides agree with TRBD1. V dropped 2 bases and J dropped 4; count of bases not matched to a gene: 3. CDR1 KGHSH and CDR2 LQKENI come from the germline V gene. The CDR3 contains 15 residues. CDR3 DNA: TGTGCCAGCTCACCAAGACAGGGGTCCACCGGGGAGCTGTTTTTT. It codes for CASSPRQGSTGELFF.

V and J are TRBV5-4 and TRBJ2-1; 9 bases match TRBD1. V gave up 1 base and J gave up 4 bases; unmatched junction bases: 3. This CDR3 has 15 residues. Germline V lookup: CDR1 SGHNT, CDR2 YYREEE (reference sequence). CDR3 sequence reads: CASSLRTGEYNEQFF. The CDR3 nucleotides read TGTGCCAGCAGCTTGAGGACAGGGGAATACAATGAGCAGTTCTTC.

The table lists this clone with a few counts. The chain employs TRBV7-8 and TRBJ1-5; the match to TRBD1 covers 8 bases. V shed 5 bases and J 2 bases; nucleotides not matched to a gene: 11. Germline V gene lookup returns CDR1 SGHVS and CDR2 FQNEAQ. There are 17 residues in the CDR3. CDR3 DNA: TGTGCCAGCAGCCCGGACAGGGTGGGTATGGGCAATCAGCCCCAGCATTTT. Protein product: CASSPDRVGMGNQPQHF.

This sequence joins TRBV6-5 and TRBJ1-5; possible D gene TRBD1, 5 bases. Looked up from germline, CDR1 is MNHEY and CDR2 is SVGAGI. The CDR3 is 14 residues long. Trimming pared 8 bases from V and 2 bases from J, leaving 13 bases between. Here the CDR3 DNA reads TGTGCCAGCTGGGGGGGAGCGGGCAATCAGCCCCAGCATTTT. Protein: CASWGGAGNQPQHF.

The V call is TRBV19, the J call TRBJ2-1, with 8 bases lining up with TRBD2. The junction had 6 bases not matched to a gene; V was cut back by 5 bases and J by 0 bases. CDR1 is LNHDA and CDR2 is SQIVND in the germline V gene (reference sequence). The CDR3 has 16 residues. The CDR3 DNA sequence: TGTGCCAGTAGTCCCCTCAGCGGGAGCTCCTACAATGAGCAGTTCTTC. Translated, it gives CASSPLSGSSYNEQFF.

The V gene is TRBV28, the J gene TRBJ1-2; D uncertain. Germline V gives CDR1 MDHEN, CDR2 SYDVKM. V lost 3 bases and J 3 bases, leaving 11 bases between the germline ends. The CDR3 contains 14 residues. CDR3 region: CASSFRQAHYGYTF. DNA of the CDR3: TGTGCCAGCAGTTTTCGGCAGGCACACTATGGCTACACCTTC.

The chain recombines TRBV28 with TRBJ1-1; a weak D match, TRBD1 (5 bases). Trimming removed 1 base from V and 2 bases from J, with 17 bases in between. Germline V gene lookup returns CDR1 MDHEN and CDR2 SYDVKM. The CDR3 is 17 residues long. This chain's CDR3 is CASSLSFGRGSNTEAFF. As DNA, the CDR3 is TGTGCCAGCAGTTTATCATTTGGTAGGGGCAGCAACACTGAAGCTTTCTTT.

The chain uses TRBV28 and TRBJ2-7; 7 bases align to TRBD1. V lost 5 bases to trimming and J lost 2 bases; unmatched junction nucleotides: 6. The CDR3 consists of 14 residues. CDR1 is MDHEN and CDR2 is SYDVKM in the germline V gene. The CDR3 region is CASSPGQAPYEQYF. Written as DNA, the CDR3 is TGTGCCAGCAGTCCAGGACAGGCCCCCTACGAGCAGTACTTC. Full variable domain (remainder filled in from reference TRBV28 and TRBJ2-7): DVKVTQSSRYLVKRTGEKVFLECVQDMDHENMFWYRQDPGLGLRLIYFSYDVKMKEKGDIPEGYSVSREKKERFSLILESASTNQTSMYLCASSPGQAPYEQYFGPGTRLTVT.

The rearrangement links TRBV27 to TRBJ1-2; TRBD1 agrees at 8 bases. The CDR3 sequence is 14 residues long. Per the germline V gene, CDR1 is MNHEY and CDR2 is SMNVEV (reference sequence). The ends lost 5 bases at V and 3 bases at J; junction bases unmatched: 5. The DNA for the CDR3 is TGTGCCAGCAGTGAGAGACAGGGGCACTATGGCTACACCTTC. Translation gives CASSERQGHYGYTF.

CDR3 sequence: CASSLGPGNTEAFF. Written as DNA, the CDR3 is TGTGCCAGCAGCTTGGGCCCAGGGAACACTGAAGCTTTCTTT. V and J are TRBV7-3 and TRBJ1-1; D is unresolved. Trimming left V 3 bases short and J 1 base short, with 9 bases between. The CDR3 runs to 14 residues. Germline V gene sequence: CDR1 SGHTA, CDR2 FQGTGA.

This chain connects TRBV9 to TRBJ2-7; perhaps TRBD2 as D (6 bases). CDR1 and CDR2 from the germline V gene are SGDLS and YYNGEE. The CDR3 extends over 13 amino acids. The germline V and J ends were trimmed by 0 bases and 4 bases, with 8 bases remaining between them. CDR3 sequence (DNA): TGTGCCAGCAGCGTAGCGGAGGGTTACGAGCAGTACTTC. As protein: CASSVAEGYEQYF.

V usage is TRBV29-1 and J usage is TRBJ1-4, with TRBD1 as a possible D gene (5 bases). CDR1 is SQVTM and CDR2 is ANQGSEA in the germline V gene. This CDR3 spans 13 amino acids. V shed 4 bases and J shed 4 bases, with 10 bases lying between them. In DNA, the CDR3 is TGCAGCGTTGCCACAGGCAGTAATGAAAAACTGTTTTTT. It encodes CSVATGSNEKLFF.

This clone was observed a single time. The CDR3 DNA is TGTGCCAGCAGTTTACATGGCGGGAGTAGTGAGCAGTTCTTC. Amino acids: CASSLHGGSSEQFF. The chain recombines TRBV28 with TRBJ2-1; 7 bases align to TRBD2. Trimming removed 2 bases from V and 9 bases from J; junction bases left unmatched: 7. This CDR3 has 14 amino acids. CDR1 and CDR2 from the germline V gene are MDHEN and SYDVKM.

The CDR3 loop is CASSLDPGTSGLQFF. In nucleotides, the CDR3 is TGTGCCAGCAGTTTGGACCCCGGGACTAGCGGGTTACAGTTCTTC. The V call is TRBV28, the J call TRBJ2-1; 12 bases fit TRBD2. The germline gives CDR1 MDHEN, CDR2 SYDVKM. This CDR3 has 15 amino acids. J was trimmed by 13 bases and V by 3 bases; bases with no gene match: 10.

J is TRBJ2-7 and V is TRBV15, with a tentative D call TRBD2 (5 bases). Germline CDR1 is LNHNV and CDR2 is YYDKDF (reference sequence). V lost 0 bases and J 6 bases, leaving 15 bases between the germline ends. CDR3 size: 15 residues. This CDR3 is CATSREGREMGEQYF. The CDR3, as DNA: TGTGCCACCAGCAGAGAGGGGAGAGAAATGGGCGAGCAGTACTTC.

The chain uses TRBV7-9 and TRBJ2-1; 9 nucleotides line up with TRBD2. The junction had 6 bases not matched to a gene; V was cut back by 3 bases and J by 9 bases. CDR3 length: 14 residues. The germline CDR1 and CDR2 sequences are SEHNR and FQNEAQ (reference sequence). In DNA form, the CDR3 reads TGTGCCAGCAGCTTCCGGCGGGAGGGCCGTGAGCAGTTCTTC. Protein product: CASSFRREGREQFF. The whole variable domain, filled in from reference TRBV7-9 and TRBJ2-1, reads DTGVSQNPRHKITKRGQNVTFRCDPISEHNRLYWYRQTLGQGPEFLTYFQNEAQLEKSRLLSDRFSAERPKGSFSTLEIQRTEQGDSAMYLCASSFRREGREQFFGPGTRLTVL.

The chain couples TRBV15 to TRBJ2-6, with 10 bases aligning to TRBD1. This CDR3 contains 19 residues. From germline, CDR1 is LNHNV and CDR2 YYDKDF (reference sequence). V lost 0 bases and J lost 0; bases outside the gene matches: 5. This CDR3 reads CATSREGTGVSSGANVLTF. CDR3 sequence (DNA): TGTGCCACCAGCAGAGAGGGGACAGGGGTTTCCTCTGGGGCCAACGTCCTGACTTTC.

The chain couples TRBV27 to TRBJ2-1; 7 bases line up with TRBD2. After removal of 2 bases from V and 2 bases from J, the junction contained 6 bases not matched to a gene. This CDR3 has 16 residues. In germline, CDR1 is MNHEY, CDR2 SMNVEV (reference sequence). The CDR3 coding sequence is TGTGCCAGCAGTTTAACGCGGGAGATCCCCTACAATGAGCAGTTCTTC. Translated, it gives CASSLTREIPYNEQFF.

This rearrangement joins TRBV23-1 to TRBJ2-1, with D hard to call. TRBV23-1 is an open reading frame, and its role is uncertain. The CDR3 is 14 amino acids. V gave up 1 base and J gave up 10 bases, with 14 bases separating them. CDR3 in DNA: TGCGCCAGCAGTCAATGTACAGAGCATGAAGAGCAGTTCTTC. Translating gives CASSQCTEHEEQFF.

Turning to this clone: The junction differs from germline at one of its ends, possibly a read error. This chain joins TRBV5-4 and TRBJ2-7, with 14 bases fitting TRBD2. This CDR3 is built from 15 residues. CDR1 and CDR2 (germline): SGHNT, YYREEE (reference sequence). The CDR3 loop reads CASSLEGGTSGRKNF. The CDR3 DNA follows: TGTGCCAGCAGCTTGGAGGGTGGGACTAGCGGGAGAAAGAACTTC.

This rearrangement joins TRBV4-3 to TRBJ2-1; 7 nucleotides match TRBD2. The CDR3 sequence is 15 residues long. Trimming at V came to 4 bases and at J to 4 bases, leaving 7 bases not matched to a gene. Germline V gene sequence: CDR1 LGHNA, CDR2 YSLEER. The CDR3 bases are TGCGCCAGCAGCCCCGGGACTAACGCTTACAATGAGCAGTTCTTC. Amino acid sequence: CASSPGTNAYNEQFF.

Only one count was recorded for this clone. This chain uses TRBV10-3 with TRBJ1-2; D possibly corresponds to TRBD1 (5 bases). The V gene lost 6 bases and the J gene lost 5 bases, with 10 bases spanning the gap. The germline V gene encodes CDR1 ENHRY and CDR2 SYGVKD. The CDR3 has 12 residues. The chain's CDR3 is CAISPDSYGYTF. In nucleotides, the CDR3 is TGTGCCATCAGCCCAGACAGTTATGGCTACACCTTC.